One and the same sample provided the 32 T cell receptor beta chains below, sequenced in a study of human T cells and chemical hapten exposure (dated by TCRdb to the early 2020s). Interpreted using the paper, the time point label stands for: pre-sensitization, week 0. Interpreted using the paper, the treatment or condition label stands for: therapeutic diphenylcyclopropenone sensitization with weekly scalp DPC. Receptors were amplified or captured by RACE. This sample was sequenced with a NextSeq 500. TCRdb reanalyzed the raw reads on its own, using fastp at Q25 for trimming and MiXCR for clone calling, and kept in-frame beta chains. Rows are unified per CDR3 protein, each entry keeping the most common DNA and genes. The sample table records about 350,000 distinct CDR3 sequences; roughly 6% of these occur just once. The ten largest clones add up to around 8.8% of the sample. The sequences come from whole blood, collected in connection with sensitization to the hapten diphenylcyclopropenone (DPC). Receptors originate from a woman under 30 with alopecia areata. Some clones in this sample may be carry-over from other donors' samples.

This clonotype was counted a few times. V usage is TRBV6-6 and J usage is TRBJ1-5; perhaps TRBD1 as D (5 bases). Germline assignment: CDR1 MNHNY and CDR2 SVGAGI (reference sequence). Trimming cost V 5 bases and J 1 base, with 15 bases left between them. The CDR3 is made up of 16 amino acids. The chain's CDR3 is CASSPQAPGSNQPQHF. The CDR3 DNA sequence: TGTGCCAGCAGTCCCCAGGCCCCAGGGAGCAATCAGCCCCAGCATTTT.

This clonotype was recorded at least ten times. In DNA form, the CDR3 reads TGTGCCAGCAGCTTAGGGGAACGATCCTACGAGCAGTACTTC. Amino acids: CASSLGERSYEQYF. The chain combines TRBV7-9 with TRBJ2-7; D remains ambiguous. This CDR3 has 14 residues. Germline assignment: CDR1 SEHNR and CDR2 FQNEAQ (reference sequence). The germline V and J ends were trimmed by 1 base and 1 base, with 8 bases remaining between them.

This clonotype was seen at least ten times. CDR3 bases: TGTGCCAGCCGAGAAGCATCAGAAGCAGGTACTTCGAGTGAGCAGTTCTTC. Translated: CASREASEAGTSSEQFF. This chain joins TRBV6-4 and TRBJ2-1, with D unresolved. The V gene's germline CDR1 is MRHNA and CDR2 SNTAGT. The CDR3 totals 17 residues. V was clipped by 8 bases and J by 9 bases, with 29 bases between them.

The chain has TRBV14 and TRBJ2-2; D not resolved. Germline-derived CDR1 and CDR2 are SGHDN and FVKESK. Deletions cut 2 bases from V and 1 base from J, with 5 bases between. The CDR3 is 14 residues long. This chain's CDR3 is CASSQLRNTGELFF. Here the CDR3 DNA reads TGTGCCAGCAGCCAATTGAGGAACACCGGGGAGCTGTTTTTT. Complete variable domain (other parts from reference TRBV14 and TRBJ2-2): EAGVTQFPSHSVIEKGQTVTLRCDPISGHDNLYWYRRVMGKEIKFLLHFVKESKQDESGMPNNRFLAERTGGTYSTLKVQPAELEDSGVYFCASSQLRNTGELFFGEGSRLTVL.

This clonotype was counted only a few times. The chain is built from TRBV7-3 and TRBJ2-1; D is possibly TRBD1 (6 bases). The V gene's germline CDR1 is SGHTA and CDR2 FQGTGA. V lost 5 bases to trimming and J lost 5 bases, with 13 bases between them. The length of the CDR3 is 14 residues. This CDR3 reads CASSLGQIDNEQFF. In DNA, the CDR3 is TGTGCCAGCAGCCTAGGACAGATTGACAATGAGCAGTTCTTC.

This clonotype was picked up a small number of times. CDR3 region: CSASGGQSNQPQHF. The CDR3, as DNA: TGCAGTGCTAGTGGGGGACAGAGCAATCAGCCCCAGCATTTT. The chain has TRBV20-1 and TRBJ1-5; 7 nucleotides line up with TRBD1. J was trimmed by 1 base and V by 3 bases; bases with no gene match: 3. CDR1 DFQATT and CDR2 SNEGSKA come from the germline V gene (reference sequence). The CDR3 is 14 amino acids.

The V call is TRBV28, the J call TRBJ2-7; 10 nucleotides line up with TRBD2. The CDR3 has 15 residues. Germline CDR1 is MDHEN and CDR2 is SYDVKM. J lost 8 bases, V lost 7 bases, and 14 bases had no gene match. Here the CDR3 DNA reads TGTGCCAGCATTCCTAGCGGGGGACCCCCTATGAAGCAGTACTTC. This codes for CASIPSGGPPMKQYF.

This clonotype has a handful of counts. The chain links TRBV6-1 to TRBJ1-1; D is ambiguous. The germline gives CDR1 MNHNS, CDR2 SASEGT. The CDR3 totals 12 residues. Between the trimmed V and J ends, which lost 5 bases and 10 bases, there was a span of 14 bases. CDR3 in DNA: TGTGCCAGCAGTTTGGGGAATCAGGTAGCTTTCTTT. This encodes CASSLGNQVAFF.

This clonotype has just a few counts. The chain employs TRBV7-9 and TRBJ1-1; D may be TRBD1 (5 bases). Germline CDR1 and CDR2: SEHNR and FQNEAQ (reference sequence). V was shortened by 3 bases and J by 7 bases, with 9 bases between the two germline ends. The CDR3 is 12 amino acids. CDR3 nucleotide sequence: TGTGCCAGCAGCTTTAGTGGGGGTGAAGCTTTCTTT. It encodes CASSFSGGEAFF.

Only a few counts were recorded for this clonotype. The chain combines TRBV27 with TRBJ1-5; D possibly corresponds to TRBD1 (5 bases). This CDR3 is 14 amino acids long. V was shortened by 5 bases and J by 1 base, with 9 bases between the two germline ends. CDR1 is MNHEY and CDR2 is SMNVEV in the germline V gene (reference sequence). CDR3 sequence: CASSRDASNQPQHF. CDR3 coding DNA: TGTGCCAGCAGTCGGGACGCAAGCAATCAGCCCCAGCATTTT.

The V call is TRBV6-5, the J call TRBJ2-3; 10 bases fit TRBD2. V lost 8 bases to trimming and J lost 2 bases; unmatched junction nucleotides: 4. Looked up from germline, CDR1 is MNHEY and CDR2 is SVGAGI. The CDR3 is made up of 14 amino acids. CDR3 loop: CASRSGGDTDTQYF. CDR3 in DNA: TGTGCCAGCCGCAGCGGGGGGGACACAGATACGCAGTATTTT.

The J gene is TRBJ1-2, the V gene TRBV20-1, with D tentatively TRBD1 (6 bases). V lost 3 bases and J lost 5, with 25 bases in between. The CDR3 sequence is 17 residues long. Germline values: CDR1 DFQATT, CDR2 SNEGSKA (reference sequence). The CDR3: CSARSSGERHGRYGYTF. As DNA, the CDR3 is TGCAGTGCTAGGTCCTCAGGGGAGCGACACGGTCGGTATGGCTACACCTTC.

V gene TRBV18 combines with J gene TRBJ1-1; D perhaps matches TRBD1 (5 bases). There are 14 residues in the CDR3. Trimming removed 2 bases at V and 5 bases at J, with 12 bases between. CDR1 and CDR2 from the germline V gene are KGHSH and LQKENI. CDR3 residues: CASSPGGTGTEAFF. For the CDR3, the DNA is TGTGCCAGCTCACCAGGAGGGACGGGAACTGAAGCTTTCTTT.

At least ten counts were recorded for this clonotype. The chain recombines TRBV29-1 with TRBJ2-2; no definite D call. The germline V and J ends were trimmed by 3 bases and 3 bases, with 5 bases remaining between them. CDR1 SQVTM and CDR2 ANQGSEA come from the germline V gene. This CDR3 comprises 12 residues. In nucleotides, the CDR3 is TGCAGCGTTGACCTGCACACCGGGGAGCTGTTTTTT. This gives the protein CSVDLHTGELFF.

This clonotype was recorded many times. The chain couples TRBV29-1 to TRBJ2-3; D unclear. CDR3 length equals 12 residues. CDR1 is SQVTM, CDR2 ANQGSEA, per germline. V lost 2 bases and J lost 4, with 7 bases in between. CDR3 nucleotide sequence: TGCAGCGTTGAAAATAGTGCAGATACGCAGTATTTT. Translation: CSVENSADTQYF.

At least ten counts were recorded for this clonotype. J is TRBJ2-5 and V is TRBV6-2 or TRBV6-3; TRBD2 might be the D (6 bases). This CDR3 has 13 residues. Between the trimmed V and J ends, which lost 8 bases and 2 bases, there was a span of 12 bases. Germline values: CDR1 MNHEY, CDR2 SVGEGT. In nucleotides, the CDR3 is TGTGCCAGCGGGCGGGGCCCACAAGAGACCCAGTACTTC. It yields the protein CASGRGPQETQYF.

This clonotype was seen repeatedly, ten times or more. A read error may account for a junction end that differs from germline. This sequence joins TRBV6-6 and TRBJ2-4, with TRBD2 matching over 9 bases. The V gene's germline CDR1 is MNHNY and CDR2 SVGAGI (reference sequence). The CDR3 loop spans 14 amino acids. CDR3 in DNA: TGTGCCAGCGGTTACGGCGGGGGGGCTGACATTCAGTACTTC. This encodes CASGYGGGADIQYF.

About this clonotype: The conserved closing phenylalanine or tryptophan is absent in this CDR3, likely reflecting a read error. The chain combines TRBV12-3 or TRBV12-4 with TRBJ1-2, with TRBD1 identical over 8 bases. The CDR3 sequence is 15 residues long. V lost 4 bases, J lost 3 bases, and 7 bases stayed unmatched. The CDR3 region is CASSSSQGADYGYTL. CDR3 nucleotide sequence: TGTGCCAGCAGTTCAAGCCAGGGGGCGGACTATGGCTACACCCTC.

This clonotype came up a few times. The chain uses TRBV9 and TRBJ2-7; D not resolved. This CDR3 region has 13 residues. Looked up from germline, CDR1 is SGDLS and CDR2 is YYNGEE. Trimming stripped 0 bases from V and 4 bases from J, with 8 bases between. The CDR3 protein is CASSVGDGYEQYF. DNA for the CDR3: TGTGCCAGCAGCGTAGGCGACGGTTACGAGCAGTACTTC.

The J gene is TRBJ1-5, the V gene TRBV29-1; tentatively, D is TRBD1 (5 bases). The CDR3 spans 13 residues. Germline lookup yields CDR1 SQVTM and CDR2 ANQGSEA. The CDR3 loop is CNPRDSWGQPQHF. As DNA, the CDR3 is TGCAACCCCCGGGACTCCTGGGGTCAGCCCCAGCATTTT.

The chain combines TRBV10-3 with TRBJ2-2, with TRBD2 matching over 8 bases. Germline V gives CDR1 ENHRY, CDR2 SYGVKD. Losses at the gene ends were 10 bases for V and 0 bases for J; bases not matched to a gene: 4. CDR3 size: 14 residues. CDR3 in amino acids: CATIAGSNTGELFF. The DNA of the CDR3 is TGTGCCACCATAGCGGGGTCGAACACCGGGGAGCTGTTTTTT.

This clonotype has a count of ten or more. The chain joins TRBV12-3 or TRBV12-4 to TRBJ1-2; 8 nucleotides agree with TRBD1. The J segment lost 6 bases and the V segment lost 6 bases, leaving 12 bases of the junction unmatched. This CDR3 is built from 15 residues. The CDR3 protein is CASRTGAGEGDGYTF. For the CDR3, the DNA is TGTGCCAGCAGGACAGGGGCGGGTGAGGGAGATGGCTACACCTTC.

This clonotype was detected only a few times. The chain uses TRBV5-1 and TRBJ2-3; no clear D gene. This CDR3 region has 17 residues. V lost 0 bases, J lost 2 bases, and 16 bases lay in between. Per germline, CDR1 SGHRS and CDR2 YFSETQ. The CDR3 DNA is TGCGCCAGCAGCTTGGCCGCAGACCTACCCCTCACAGATACGCAGTATTTT. It specifies CASSLAADLPLTDTQYF. The full variable domain, its missing parts supplied by reference TRBV5-1 and TRBJ2-3, is KAGVTQTPRYLIKTRGQQVTLSCSPISGHRSVSWYQQTPGQGLQFLFEYFSETQRNKGNFPGRFSGRQFSNSRSEMNVSTLELGDSALYLCASSLAADLPLTDTQYFGPGTRLTVL.

This clonotype was seen repeatedly, ten times or more. This chain connects TRBV29-1 to TRBJ2-1, with 14 bases that match TRBD2. This CDR3 is 13 amino acids long. CDR1 is SQVTM, CDR2 ANQGSEA, per germline. The V segment lost 6 bases and the J segment 7 bases; nucleotides outside the gene matches: 2. The CDR3 spells CSVGTSGGNEQFF. DNA for the CDR3: TGCAGCGTCGGGACTAGCGGGGGAAATGAGCAGTTCTTC.

This clonotype was seen ten or more times. The V and J genes are TRBV12-3 or TRBV12-4 and TRBJ2-5, with D unresolved. The V and J ends lost 3 bases and 0 bases respectively, with 8 bases between them. This CDR3 spans 14 amino acids. The CDR3 protein is CASSFPPNQETQYF. The DNA for the CDR3 is TGTGCCAGCAGTTTTCCGCCCAACCAAGAGACCCAGTACTTC.

The table lists this clonotype with a few counts. This chain connects TRBV4-1 to TRBJ2-1, with TRBD2 matching over 7 bases. Trimming at V came to 5 bases and at J to 10 bases, leaving 14 bases not matched to a gene. The CDR3 is made up of 15 amino acids. The V gene's germline CDR1 is MGHRA and CDR2 YSYEKL. The CDR3 nucleotides read TGCGCCAGCAGCTCGCCGGGACTACCCGGAGTGGAGCAGTTCTTC. Translated, it gives CASSSPGLPGVEQFF.

This chain connects TRBV5-1 to TRBJ2-7; D unresolved. V lost 4 bases to trimming and J lost 3 bases, with 5 bases between them. Germline CDR1 and CDR2: SGHRS and YFSETQ. The CDR3 consists of 11 residues. The CDR3 loop reads CASSVDYEQYF. CDR3 coding DNA: TGCGCCAGCAGCGTGGACTACGAGCAGTACTTC.

This clonotype was seen repeatedly, ten times or more. The chain joins TRBV7-2 to TRBJ1-6, with a possible D match to TRBD1 (5 bases). The CDR3 covers 15 residues. Germline V gives CDR1 SGHTA, CDR2 FQGNSA. The V end lost 1 base, the J end lost 10 bases, and 14 bases lay between the germline ends. The DNA for the CDR3 is TGTGCCAGCAGCTTAGAAAGGGGAAGAGGGTCACCCCTCCACTTT. It translates to CASSLERGRGSPLHF.

This clonotype was picked up many times. This rearrangement joins TRBV20-1 to TRBJ2-3; either TRBD1 or TRBD2 may fit D (7 bases each). The V gene lost 3 bases and the J gene lost 5 bases, with 12 bases spanning the gap. Germline loops: CDR1 DFQATT, CDR2 SNEGSKA (reference sequence). This CDR3 comprises 13 residues. This chain's CDR3 is CSARAGGVDTQYF. CDR3 DNA: TGCAGTGCTAGGGCAGGGGGGGTAGATACGCAGTATTTT.

V and J are TRBV9 and TRBJ2-5; D call uncertain. The CDR3 totals 14 residues. V lost 0 bases and J 5 bases, leaving 11 bases between the germline ends. Per germline, CDR1 SGDLS and CDR2 YYNGEE. CDR3 residues: CASSVGQWGETQYF. In DNA, the CDR3 is TGTGCCAGCAGCGTAGGGCAGTGGGGTGAGACCCAGTACTTC.

The chain is built from TRBV28 and TRBJ1-1, with D uncertain. V gave up 4 bases and J gave up 0 bases, with 12 bases separating them. The germline V gene encodes CDR1 MDHEN and CDR2 SYDVKM. The CDR3 has 15 residues. Written as DNA, the CDR3 is TGTGCCAGCAGTTGGACCGGTCGGGTGAACACTGAAGCTTTCTTT. The encoded protein is CASSWTGRVNTEAFF.

Many counts were recorded for this clonotype. V and J are TRBV7-9 and TRBJ1-1; no clear D gene. V dropped 6 bases and J dropped 0 bases, with 5 bases sitting between them. CDR3 length equals 12 residues. CDR1 is SEHNR, CDR2 FQNEAQ, per germline (reference sequence). CDR3 DNA: TGTGCCAGCAGTTTTATGAACACTGAAGCTTTCTTT. Residues: CASSFMNTEAFF. Combining the CDR3 with reference TRBV7-9 and TRBJ1-1 gives the whole variable domain DTGVSQNPRHKITKRGQNVTFRCDPISEHNRLYWYRQTLGQGPEFLTYFQNEAQLEKSRLLSDRFSAERPKGSFSTLEIQRTEQGDSAMYLCASSFMNTEAFFGQGTRLTVV.